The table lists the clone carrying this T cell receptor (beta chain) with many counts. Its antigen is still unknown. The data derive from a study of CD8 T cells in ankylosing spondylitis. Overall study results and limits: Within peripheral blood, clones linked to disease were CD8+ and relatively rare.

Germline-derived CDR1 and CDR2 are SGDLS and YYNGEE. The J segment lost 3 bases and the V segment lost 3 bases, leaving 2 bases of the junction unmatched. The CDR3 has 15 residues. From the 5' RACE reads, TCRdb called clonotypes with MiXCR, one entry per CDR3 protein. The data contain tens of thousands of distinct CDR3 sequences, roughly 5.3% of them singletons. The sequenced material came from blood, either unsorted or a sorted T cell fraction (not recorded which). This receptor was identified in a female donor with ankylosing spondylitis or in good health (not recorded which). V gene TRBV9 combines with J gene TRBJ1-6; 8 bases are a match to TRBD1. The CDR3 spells CASSAGTGYNSPLHF. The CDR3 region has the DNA TGTGCCAGCAGCGCAGGGACAGGCTATAATTCACCCCTCCACTTT.